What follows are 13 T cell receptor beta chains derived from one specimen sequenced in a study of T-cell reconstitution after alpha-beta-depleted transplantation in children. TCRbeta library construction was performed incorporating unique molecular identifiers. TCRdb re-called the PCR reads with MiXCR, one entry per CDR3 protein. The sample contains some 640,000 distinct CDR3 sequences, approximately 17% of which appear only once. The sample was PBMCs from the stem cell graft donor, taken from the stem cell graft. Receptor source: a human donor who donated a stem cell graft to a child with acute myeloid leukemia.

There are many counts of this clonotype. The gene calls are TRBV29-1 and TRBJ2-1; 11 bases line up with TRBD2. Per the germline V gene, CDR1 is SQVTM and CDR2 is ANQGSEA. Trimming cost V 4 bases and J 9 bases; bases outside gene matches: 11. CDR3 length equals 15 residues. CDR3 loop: CSVVGIAGGPAEQFF. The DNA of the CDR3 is TGCAGCGTTGTGGGTATAGCGGGGGGGCCCGCTGAGCAGTTCTTC.

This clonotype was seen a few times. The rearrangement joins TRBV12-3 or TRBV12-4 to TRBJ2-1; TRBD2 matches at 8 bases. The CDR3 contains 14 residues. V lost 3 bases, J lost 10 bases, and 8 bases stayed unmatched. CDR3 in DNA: TGTGCCAGCAGTTTTGGGCGGGGGGCGCTGGAGCAGTTCTTC. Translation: CASSFGRGALEQFF.

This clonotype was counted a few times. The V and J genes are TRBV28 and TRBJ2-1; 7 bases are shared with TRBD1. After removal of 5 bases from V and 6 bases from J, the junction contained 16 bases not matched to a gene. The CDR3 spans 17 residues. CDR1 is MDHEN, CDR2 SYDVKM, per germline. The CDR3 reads CASSLGTAKSLLNEQFF. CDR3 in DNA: TGTGCCAGCAGTCTCGGGACAGCGAAATCCCTACTCAATGAGCAGTTCTTC.

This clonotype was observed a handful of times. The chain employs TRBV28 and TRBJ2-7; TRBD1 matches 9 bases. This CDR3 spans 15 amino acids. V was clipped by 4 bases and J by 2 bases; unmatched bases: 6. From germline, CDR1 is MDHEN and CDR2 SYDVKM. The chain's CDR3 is CASSSRDRVAYEQYV. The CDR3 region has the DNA TGTGCCAGCAGTTCCCGGGACAGGGTCGCCTACGAGCAGTACGTC.

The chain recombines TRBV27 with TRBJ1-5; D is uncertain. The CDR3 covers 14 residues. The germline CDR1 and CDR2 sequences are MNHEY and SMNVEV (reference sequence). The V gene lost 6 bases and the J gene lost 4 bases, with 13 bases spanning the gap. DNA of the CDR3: TGTGCCAGCAGCCCCCTCCGAGGAAATCAGCCCCAGCATTTT. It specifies CASSPLRGNQPQHF.

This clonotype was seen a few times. As DNA, the CDR3 is TGCGCCAGCAGCGATGTGAGCACAGATACGCAGTATTTT. As protein: CASSDVSTDTQYF. This chain links TRBV5-1 with TRBJ2-3; D is unresolved. Germline V gives CDR1 SGHRS, CDR2 YFSETQ. The CDR3 sequence is 13 residues long. The V and J ends lost 4 bases and 0 bases respectively, with 6 bases between them.

CDR3 bases: TGCGCCAGCATCGGCGATGGAACTGAAGCTTTCTTT. Translation gives CASIGDGTEAFF. The V and J genes are TRBV5-1 and TRBJ1-1; D is unclear. Trimming cost V 6 bases and J 5 bases, with 11 bases left between them. The CDR3 extends over 12 amino acids. The germline CDR1 and CDR2 sequences are SGHRS and YFSETQ.

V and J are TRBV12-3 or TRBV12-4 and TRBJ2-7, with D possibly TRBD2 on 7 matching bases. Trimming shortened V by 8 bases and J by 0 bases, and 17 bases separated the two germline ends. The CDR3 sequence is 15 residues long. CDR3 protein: CASGGGGLTSYEQYF. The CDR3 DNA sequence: TGTGCCAGCGGGGGCGGGGGACTAACCTCCTACGAGCAGTACTTC.

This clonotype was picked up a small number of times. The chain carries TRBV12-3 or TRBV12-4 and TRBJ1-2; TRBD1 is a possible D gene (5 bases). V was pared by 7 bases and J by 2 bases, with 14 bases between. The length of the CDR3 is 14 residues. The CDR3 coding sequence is TGTGCCAGCATTCACGACGGGGGGAACTATGGCTACACCTTC. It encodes CASIHDGGNYGYTF.

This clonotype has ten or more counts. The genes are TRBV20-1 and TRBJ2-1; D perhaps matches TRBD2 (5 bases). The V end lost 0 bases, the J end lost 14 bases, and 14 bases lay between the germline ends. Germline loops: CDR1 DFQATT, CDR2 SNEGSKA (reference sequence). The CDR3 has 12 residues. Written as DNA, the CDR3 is TGCAGTGCTAGAGAGGAGGAGTCCCGGGAGTTCTTC. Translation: CSAREEESREFF.

The chain's CDR3 is CASSLLAGPTDTQYF. CDR3 coding DNA: TGTGCCAGCAGCTTACTCGCGGGGCCGACAGATACGCAGTATTTT. The chain has TRBV7-3 and TRBJ2-3; D might be TRBD2 (6 bases). The germline V gene encodes CDR1 SGHTA and CDR2 FQGTGA. With 2 bases removed from V and 3 bases from J, the gap between germline ends came to 12 bases. The CDR3 runs 15 residues. Based on the CDR3 plus reference TRBV7-3 and TRBJ2-3, the full variable domain is GAGVSQTPSNKVTEKGKYVELRCDPISGHTALYWYRQSLGQGPEFLIYFQGTGAADDSGLPNDRFFAVRPEGSVSTLKIQRTERGDSAVYLCASSLLAGPTDTQYFGPGTRLTVL.

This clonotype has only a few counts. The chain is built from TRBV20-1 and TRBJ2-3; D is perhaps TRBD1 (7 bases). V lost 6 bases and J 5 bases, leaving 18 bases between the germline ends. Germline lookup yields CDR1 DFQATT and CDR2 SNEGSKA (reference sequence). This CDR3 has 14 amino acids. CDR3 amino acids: CSARGRGIQDTQYF. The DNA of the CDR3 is TGCAGTGCGAGGGGGCGGGGCATTCAAGATACGCAGTATTTT.

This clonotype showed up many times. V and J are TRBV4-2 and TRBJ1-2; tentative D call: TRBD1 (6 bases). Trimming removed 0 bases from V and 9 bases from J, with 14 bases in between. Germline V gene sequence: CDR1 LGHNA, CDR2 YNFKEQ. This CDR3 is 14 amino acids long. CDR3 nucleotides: TGTGCCAGCAGCCAAGAAAGCACAGGGAAGAGCTACACCTTC. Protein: CASSQESTGKSYTF.